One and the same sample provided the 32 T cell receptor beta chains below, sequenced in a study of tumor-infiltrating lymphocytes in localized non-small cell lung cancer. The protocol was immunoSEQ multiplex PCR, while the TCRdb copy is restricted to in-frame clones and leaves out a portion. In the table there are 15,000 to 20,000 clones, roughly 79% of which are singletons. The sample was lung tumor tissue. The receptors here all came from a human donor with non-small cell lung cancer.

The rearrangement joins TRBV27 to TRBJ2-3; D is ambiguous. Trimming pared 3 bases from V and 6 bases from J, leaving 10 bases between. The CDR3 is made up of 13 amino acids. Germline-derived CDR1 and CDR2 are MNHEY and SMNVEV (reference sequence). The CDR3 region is CASSLVSLDTQYF. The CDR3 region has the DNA TGTGCCAGCAGTTTGGTCAGTTTGGATACGCAGTATTTT.

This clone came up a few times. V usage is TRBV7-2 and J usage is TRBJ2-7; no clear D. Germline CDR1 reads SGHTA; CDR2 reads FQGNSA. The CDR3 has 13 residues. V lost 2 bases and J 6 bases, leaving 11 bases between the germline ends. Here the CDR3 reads CASSLPGLREQYF. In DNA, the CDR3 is TGTGCCAGCAGCTTACCGGGCCTCCGCGAGCAGTACTTC.

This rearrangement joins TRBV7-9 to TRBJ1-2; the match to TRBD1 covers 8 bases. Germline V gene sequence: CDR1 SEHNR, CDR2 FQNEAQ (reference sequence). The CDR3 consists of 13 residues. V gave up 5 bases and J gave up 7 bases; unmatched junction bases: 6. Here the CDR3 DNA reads TGTGCCAGCAGCCCAGGGGGCGAAGGTGGCTACACCTTC. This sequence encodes CASSPGGEGGYTF.

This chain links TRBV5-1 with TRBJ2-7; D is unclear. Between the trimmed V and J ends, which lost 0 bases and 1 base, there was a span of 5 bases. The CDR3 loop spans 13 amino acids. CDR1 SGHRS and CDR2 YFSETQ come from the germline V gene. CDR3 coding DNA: TGCGCCAGCAGCTTGGGCATTTCCTACGAGCAGTACTTC. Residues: CASSLGISYEQYF.

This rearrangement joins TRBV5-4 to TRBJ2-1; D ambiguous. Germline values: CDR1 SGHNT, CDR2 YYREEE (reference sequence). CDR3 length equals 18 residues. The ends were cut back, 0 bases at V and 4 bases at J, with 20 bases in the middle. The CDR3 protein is CASSLGVSRPGRYNEQFF. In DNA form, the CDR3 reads TGTGCCAGCAGCTTGGGGGTTTCAAGGCCTGGGCGGTACAATGAGCAGTTCTTC.

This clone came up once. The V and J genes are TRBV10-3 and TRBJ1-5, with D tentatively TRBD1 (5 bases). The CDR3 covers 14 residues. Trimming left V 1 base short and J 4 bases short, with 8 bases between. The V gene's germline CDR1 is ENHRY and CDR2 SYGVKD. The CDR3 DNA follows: TGTGCCATCAGTGAGTTGACAGAAAATCAGCCCCAGCATTTT. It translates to CAISELTENQPQHF.

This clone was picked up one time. The CDR3 nucleotides read TGTGCCAGCAGCCTAAGCTTTACCGAAGCTTTCTTT. Amino acids: CASSLSFTEAFF. The V call is TRBV7-2, the J call TRBJ1-1; no firm D call. The CDR3 is made up of 12 amino acids. The V gene lost 5 bases and the J gene lost 8 bases, with 12 bases spanning the gap. The germline V gene has CDR1 SGHTA and CDR2 FQGNSA.

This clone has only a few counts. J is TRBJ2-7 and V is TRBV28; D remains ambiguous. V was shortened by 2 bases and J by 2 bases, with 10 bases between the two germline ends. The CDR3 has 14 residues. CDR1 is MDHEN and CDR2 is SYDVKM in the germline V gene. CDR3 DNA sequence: TGTGCCAGCAGTTTAGGGGATAAACCCTACGAGCAGTACTTC. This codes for CASSLGDKPYEQYF.

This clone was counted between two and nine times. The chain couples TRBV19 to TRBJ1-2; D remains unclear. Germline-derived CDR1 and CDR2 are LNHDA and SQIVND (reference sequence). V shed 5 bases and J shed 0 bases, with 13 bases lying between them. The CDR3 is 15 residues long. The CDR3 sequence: CASSRSGGTNYGYTF. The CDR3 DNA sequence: TGTGCCAGTAGTCGATCGGGAGGGACTAACTATGGCTACACCTTC.

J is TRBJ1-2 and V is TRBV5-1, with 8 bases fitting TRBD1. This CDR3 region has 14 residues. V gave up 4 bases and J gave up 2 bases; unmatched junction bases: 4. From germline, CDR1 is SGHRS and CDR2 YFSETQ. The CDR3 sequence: CASSRTGTNYGYTF. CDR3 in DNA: TGCGCCAGCAGCAGGACAGGGACGAACTATGGCTACACCTTC.

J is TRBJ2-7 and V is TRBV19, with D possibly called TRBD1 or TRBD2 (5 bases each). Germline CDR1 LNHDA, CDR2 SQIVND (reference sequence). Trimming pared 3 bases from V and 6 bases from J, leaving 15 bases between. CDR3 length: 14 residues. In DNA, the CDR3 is TGTGCCAGTAGTATCCGGGACCTCCACAGCGAGCAGTACTTC. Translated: CASSIRDLHSEQYF.

CDR3: CASRSGGKVSRATEAFF. The CDR3 DNA reads TGTGCCAGTAGGAGCGGCGGGAAGGTTAGCCGGGCCACTGAAGCTTTCTTT. The J gene is TRBJ1-1, the V gene TRBV19; the D is unclear. Germline V CDR1 and CDR2: LNHDA, SQIVND (reference sequence). V was cut by 6 bases and J by 4 bases, with 24 bases left in between. The CDR3 runs 17 residues.

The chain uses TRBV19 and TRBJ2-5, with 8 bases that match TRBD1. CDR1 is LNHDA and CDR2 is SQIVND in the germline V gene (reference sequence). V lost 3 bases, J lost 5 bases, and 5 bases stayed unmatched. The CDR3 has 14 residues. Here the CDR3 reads CASSITGGWETQYF. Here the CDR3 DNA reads TGTGCCAGTAGTATTACAGGGGGTTGGGAGACCCAGTACTTC. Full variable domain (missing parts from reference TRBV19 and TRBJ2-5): DGGITQSPKYLFRKEGQNVTLSCEQNLNHDAMYWYRQDPGQGLRLIYYSQIVNDFQKGDIAEGYSVSREKKESFPLTVTSAQKNPTAFYLCASSITGGWETQYFGPGTRLLVL.

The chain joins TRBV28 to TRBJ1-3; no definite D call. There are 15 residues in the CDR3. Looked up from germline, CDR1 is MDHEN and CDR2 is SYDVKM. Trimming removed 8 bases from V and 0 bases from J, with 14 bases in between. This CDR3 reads CASGLVISSGNTIYF. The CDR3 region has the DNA TGTGCCAGCGGCTTAGTTATTAGCTCTGGAAACACCATATATTTT.

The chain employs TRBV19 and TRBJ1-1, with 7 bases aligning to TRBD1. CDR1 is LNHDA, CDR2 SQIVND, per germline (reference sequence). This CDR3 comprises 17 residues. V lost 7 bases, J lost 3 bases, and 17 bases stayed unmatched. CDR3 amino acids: CASKRIRGQSLDTEAFF. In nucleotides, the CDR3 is TGTGCCAGTAAACGCATCCGGGGACAGAGTCTTGACACTGAAGCTTTCTTT.

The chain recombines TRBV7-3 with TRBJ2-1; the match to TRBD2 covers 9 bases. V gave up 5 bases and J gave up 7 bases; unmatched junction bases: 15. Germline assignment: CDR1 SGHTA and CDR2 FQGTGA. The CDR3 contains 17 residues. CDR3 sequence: CASSPGPWRGGRNEQFF. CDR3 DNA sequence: TGTGCCAGCAGCCCAGGCCCCTGGCGGGGGGGCCGTAATGAGCAGTTCTTC. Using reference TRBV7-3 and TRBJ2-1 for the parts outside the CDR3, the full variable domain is GAGVSQTPSNKVTEKGKYVELRCDPISGHTALYWYRQSLGQGPEFLIYFQGTGAADDSGLPNDRFFAVRPEGSVSTLKIQRTERGDSAVYLCASSPGPWRGGRNEQFFGPGTRLTVL.

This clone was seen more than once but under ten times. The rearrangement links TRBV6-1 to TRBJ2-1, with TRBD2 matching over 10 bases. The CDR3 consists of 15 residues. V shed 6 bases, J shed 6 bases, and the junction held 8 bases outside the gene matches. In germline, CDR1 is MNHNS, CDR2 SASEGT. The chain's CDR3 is CASRYLAGVFNEQFF. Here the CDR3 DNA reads TGTGCCAGCAGATACCTAGCGGGAGTGTTCAATGAGCAGTTCTTC.

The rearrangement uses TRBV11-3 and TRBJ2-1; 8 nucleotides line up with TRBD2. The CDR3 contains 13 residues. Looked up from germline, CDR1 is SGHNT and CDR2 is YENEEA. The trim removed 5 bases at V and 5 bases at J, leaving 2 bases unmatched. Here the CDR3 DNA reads TGTGCCAGCAGCGGTAGCGGGGACAATGAGCAGTTCTTC. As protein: CASSGSGDNEQFF.

The CDR3 region has the DNA TGTGCCAGCAGCGTAGGGGTAGCAATGAACACTGAAGCTTTCTTT. Protein: CASSVGVAMNTEAFF. The rearrangement joins TRBV9 to TRBJ1-1; D call uncertain. CDR3 length equals 15 residues. Trimming removed 0 bases at V and 0 bases at J, with 9 bases between. Germline V gene sequence: CDR1 SGDLS, CDR2 YYNGEE.

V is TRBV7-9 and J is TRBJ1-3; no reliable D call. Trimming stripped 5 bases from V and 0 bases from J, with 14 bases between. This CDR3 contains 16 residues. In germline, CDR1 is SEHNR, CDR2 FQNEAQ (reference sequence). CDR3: CASSGARSLSGNTIYF. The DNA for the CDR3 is TGTGCCAGCAGCGGAGCGAGGAGTCTCTCTGGAAACACCATATATTTT.

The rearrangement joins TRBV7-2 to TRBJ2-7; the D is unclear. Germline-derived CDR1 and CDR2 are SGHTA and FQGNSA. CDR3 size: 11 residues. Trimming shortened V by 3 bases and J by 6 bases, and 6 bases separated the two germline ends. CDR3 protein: CASSFLGEQYF. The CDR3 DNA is TGTGCCAGCAGCTTTTTAGGCGAGCAGTACTTC. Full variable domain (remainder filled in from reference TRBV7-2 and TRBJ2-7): GAGVSQSPSNKVTEKGKDVELRCDPISGHTALYWYRQSLGQGLEFLIYFQGNSAPDKSGLPSDRFSAERTGGSVSTLTIQRTQQEDSAVYLCASSFLGEQYFGPGTRLTVT.

The CDR3 nucleotides are TGTGCCAGCAGCTTAGCTGCCGGGACAGGGAGTAATTCACCCCTCCACTTT. This gives the protein CASSLAAGTGSNSPLHF. The chain uses TRBV7-9 and TRBJ1-6, with TRBD1 matching over 9 bases. The CDR3 loop spans 17 amino acids. CDR1 is SEHNR, CDR2 FQNEAQ, per germline (reference sequence). Germline trimming cut 0 bases from V and 6 bases from J; bases unmatched to any gene: 6.

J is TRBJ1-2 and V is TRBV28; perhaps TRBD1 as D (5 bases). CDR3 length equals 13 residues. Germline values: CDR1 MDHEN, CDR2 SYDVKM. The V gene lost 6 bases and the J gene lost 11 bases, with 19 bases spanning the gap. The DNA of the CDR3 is TGTGCCAGCAGACCCCCCGGGACGCCAACTTACACCTTC. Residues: CASRPPGTPTYTF.

The CDR3 protein is CASSLVSGGTGSTDTQYF. The CDR3 DNA sequence: TGTGCCAGCAGCTTAGTATCGGGGGGGACAGGTAGCACAGATACGCAGTATTTT. The chain joins TRBV11-2 to TRBJ2-3, with D possibly being TRBD1 or TRBD2 (8 bases each). The CDR3 sequence is 18 residues long. Trimming shortened V by 1 base and J by 0 bases, and 17 bases separated the two germline ends. Germline values: CDR1 SGHAT, CDR2 FQNNGV.

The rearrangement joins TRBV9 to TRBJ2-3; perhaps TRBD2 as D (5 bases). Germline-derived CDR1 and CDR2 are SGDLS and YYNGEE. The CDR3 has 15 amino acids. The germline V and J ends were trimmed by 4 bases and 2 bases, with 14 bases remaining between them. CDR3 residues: CASSPRAEYTDTQYF. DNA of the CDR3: TGTGCCAGCAGCCCCCGAGCGGAGTACACAGATACGCAGTATTTT.

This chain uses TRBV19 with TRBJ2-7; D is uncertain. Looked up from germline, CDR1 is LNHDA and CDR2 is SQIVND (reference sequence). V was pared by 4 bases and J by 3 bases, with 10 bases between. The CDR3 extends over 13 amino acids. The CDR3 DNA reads TGTGCCAGTAGTAACGATCCCGTCTACGAGCAGTACTTC. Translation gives CASSNDPVYEQYF.

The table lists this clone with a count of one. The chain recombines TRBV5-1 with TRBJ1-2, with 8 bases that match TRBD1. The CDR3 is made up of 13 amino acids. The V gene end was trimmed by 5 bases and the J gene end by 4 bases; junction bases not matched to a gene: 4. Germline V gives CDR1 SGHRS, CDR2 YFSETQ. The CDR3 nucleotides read TGCGCCAGCAGTTGGGGACAGGTCTATGGCTACACCTTC. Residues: CASSWGQVYGYTF.

For the CDR3, the DNA is TGTGCCAGCACGCTCCACGGGGAGCTGTTTTTT. Its protein is CASTLHGELFF. V and J are TRBV18 and TRBJ2-2; no firm D call. The CDR3 is 11 residues long. CDR1 is KGHSH and CDR2 is LQKENI in the germline V gene. The V end lost 8 bases, the J end lost 7 bases, and 8 bases lay between the germline ends. Full variable domain (missing parts from reference TRBV18 and TRBJ2-2): NAGVMQNPRHLVRRRGQEARLRCSPMKGHSHVYWYRQLPEEGLKFMVYLQKENIIDESGMPKERFSAEFPKEGPSILRIQQVVRGDSAAYFCASTLHGELFFGEGSRLTVL.

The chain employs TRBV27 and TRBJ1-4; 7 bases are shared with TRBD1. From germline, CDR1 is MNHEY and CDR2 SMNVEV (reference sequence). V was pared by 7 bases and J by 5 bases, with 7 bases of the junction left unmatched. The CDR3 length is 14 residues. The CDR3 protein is CASNGGRGNEKLFF. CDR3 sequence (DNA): TGTGCCAGCAACGGAGGCAGGGGGAATGAAAAACTGTTTTTT.

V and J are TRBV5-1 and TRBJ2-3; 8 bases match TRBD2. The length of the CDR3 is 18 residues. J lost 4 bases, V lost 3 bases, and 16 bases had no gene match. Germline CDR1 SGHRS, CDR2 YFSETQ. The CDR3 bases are TGCGCCAGCAGCTCTTTGTTATCGGGGGGGCTAGGCGCAGATACGCAGTATTTT. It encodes CASSSLLSGGLGADTQYF.

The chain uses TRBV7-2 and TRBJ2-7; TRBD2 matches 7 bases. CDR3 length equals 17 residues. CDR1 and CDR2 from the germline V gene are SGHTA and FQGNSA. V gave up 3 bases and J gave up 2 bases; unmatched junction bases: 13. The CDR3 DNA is TGTGCCAGCAGCTTTTTCTCAGGCGGGAGCATGGCCTACGAGCAGTACTTC. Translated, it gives CASSFFSGGSMAYEQYF.

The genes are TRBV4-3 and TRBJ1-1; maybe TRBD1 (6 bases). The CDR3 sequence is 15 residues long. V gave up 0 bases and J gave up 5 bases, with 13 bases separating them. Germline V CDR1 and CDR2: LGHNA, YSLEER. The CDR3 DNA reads TGCGCCAGCAGCCAAGATGACAGGAAGGGAACTGAAGCTTTCTTT. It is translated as CASSQDDRKGTEAFF.